This TCR beta chain came from a study of T cell changes during pregnancy in multiple sclerosis. The data were produced by immunoSEQ multiplex PCR, yet TCRdb's version contains in-frame clones alone and is incomplete. In the table there are approximately 52,000 clones, over 80% of which are singletons. This material consisted of CD4+ T cells from peripheral blood mononuclear cells, taken in the third trimester of pregnancy. This receptor was taken from a female donor with multiple sclerosis, enrolled in a pregnancy study.

CDR3 region: CASSYSLQTGELFF. In nucleotides, the CDR3 is TGTGCCAGCAGTTACTCGCTCCAGACCGGGGAGCTGTTTTTT. This chain links TRBV6-6 with TRBJ2-2; D call uncertain. Germline CDR1 is MNHNY and CDR2 is SVGAGI (reference sequence). This CDR3 contains 14 residues. The germline V and J ends were trimmed by 0 bases and 5 bases, with 7 bases remaining between them.